Shown below are 6 T cell receptor beta chains from a single sample sequenced in a study of long-term antiretroviral therapy in people with HIV. Version v3.0 of the immunoSEQ assay was performed at survey level. This table comes from immunoSEQ multiplex PCR, and its TCRdb copy is limited to in-frame clones, with some not included. The sample gives about 17,000 clones, around 84% of which show up once; approximately 14% is in the top ten. The sample consisted of unsorted PBMCs, taken 0.3 years after starting antiretroviral therapy. These receptors were collected from a woman aged 45-65 years with HIV.

This clone was observed a single time. CDR3 DNA: TGTGCCAGCAGCTTGAGGGGGGACAACACCATATATTTT. It yields the protein CASSLRGDNTIYF. The rearrangement joins TRBV5-8 to TRBJ1-3; TRBD1 might be the D (6 bases). V dropped 1 base and J dropped 7 bases, with 9 bases sitting between them. Germline lookup yields CDR1 SGHTS and CDR2 YDEGEE. The CDR3 is 13 residues long.

The CDR3: CASSRTGPAGANVLTF. In DNA form, the CDR3 reads TGTGCCAGCAGTAGGACAGGGCCGGCTGGGGCCAACGTCCTGACTTTC. This chain connects TRBV7-3 to TRBJ2-6; TRBD1 matches at 8 bases. Losses at the gene ends were 6 bases for V and 2 bases for J; bases not matched to a gene: 6. The CDR3 consists of 16 residues. Germline V gene sequence: CDR1 SGHTA, CDR2 FQGTGA.

V is TRBV2 and J is TRBJ1-3; the match to TRBD1 covers 7 bases. The ends lost 3 bases at V and 2 bases at J; junction bases unmatched: 4. The germline gives CDR1 SNHLY, CDR2 FYNNEI. The CDR3 has 15 amino acids. As DNA, the CDR3 is TGTGCCAGCAGTGAGTTAGGGGGCACTGGAAACACCATATATTTT. As protein: CASSELGGTGNTIYF.

This clone has a single count. The CDR3 DNA reads TGTGCCAGTAGTATAATGCAGAGCACAGATACGCAGTATTTT. Translating it yields CASSIMQSTDTQYF. The chain combines TRBV19 with TRBJ2-3; D unclear. Germline V gene sequence: CDR1 LNHDA, CDR2 SQIVND (reference sequence). The germline V and J ends were trimmed by 2 bases and 0 bases, with 6 bases remaining between them. This CDR3 comprises 14 residues.

V gene TRBV7-2 combines with J gene TRBJ2-2; TRBD1 matches at 8 bases. CDR1 SGHTA and CDR2 FQGNSA come from the germline V gene. After removal of 4 bases from V and 3 bases from J, the junction contained 4 bases not matched to a gene. The CDR3 runs to 15 residues. Here the CDR3 reads CASSSGQGYTGELFF. The CDR3 DNA follows: TGTGCCAGCAGCTCAGGACAGGGCTACACCGGGGAGCTGTTTTTT.

This chain connects TRBV10-3 to TRBJ1-1, with unresolved D. The ends were cut back, 3 bases at V and 2 bases at J, with 10 bases in the middle. Germline assignment: CDR1 ENHRY and CDR2 SYGVKD. The CDR3 consists of 14 residues. The CDR3 DNA follows: TGTGCCATCAGTGACCCACTCGGCAACACTGAAGCTTTCTTT. As protein: CAISDPLGNTEAFF.